The 19 T cell receptor beta chains below all came from one sample that was sequenced in a study of cytomegalovirus exposure and HLA in healthy donors. Clones were sequenced by immunoSEQ multiplex PCR, and TCRdb holds only the in-frame ones, with some missing. The table includes roughly 150,000 clones, about 88% detected once. The sequencing input was PBMCs. Receptor source: a man between 18 and 29 years old in good health and CMV-seronegative.

The rearrangement links TRBV6-1 to TRBJ2-3; maybe TRBD2 (6 bases). Per the germline V gene, CDR1 is MNHNS and CDR2 is SASEGT. This CDR3 comprises 15 residues. V was pared by 7 bases and J by 0 bases, with 14 bases between. Here the CDR3 DNA reads TGTGCCAGCATCCGGAGCGGGCCGAGCACAGATACGCAGTATTTT. Its protein product is CASIRSGPSTDTQYF.

The V gene is TRBV29-1, the J gene TRBJ2-7; 11 nucleotides line up with TRBD1. CDR3 length: 14 residues. Germline CDR1 SQVTM, CDR2 ANQGSEA. V shed 7 bases, J shed 1 base, and the junction held 6 bases outside the gene matches. CDR3 sequence: CSGAGTGGSYEQYF. In DNA form, the CDR3 reads TGCAGCGGCGCCGGGACAGGGGGTTCCTACGAGCAGTACTTC.

This clone has just one count. The chain uses TRBV14 and TRBJ2-7, with a tentative D call TRBD2 (6 bases). This CDR3 contains 15 residues. CDR1 is SGHDN, CDR2 FVKESK, per germline. V was clipped by 3 bases and J by 7 bases, with 19 bases between them. The CDR3 loop reads CASSQGTSAEGEQYF. Written as DNA, the CDR3 is TGTGCCAGCAGCCAGGGAACGTCGGCGGAGGGAGAGCAGTACTTC.

This chain uses TRBV9 with TRBJ2-2; 11 positions agree with TRBD1. V lost 6 bases to trimming and J lost 4 bases; unmatched junction nucleotides: 8. Germline-derived CDR1 and CDR2 are SGDLS and YYNGEE. The CDR3 is 16 residues long. The CDR3 nucleotides read TGTGCCAGCATCCGGGACAGGGGGTATCTCACCGGGGAGCTGTTTTTT. Protein product: CASIRDRGYLTGELFF. Combining the CDR3 with reference TRBV9 and TRBJ2-2 gives the whole variable domain DSGVTQTPKHLITATGQRVTLRCSPRSGDLSVYWYQQSLDQGLQFLIQYYNGEERAKGNILERFSAQQFPDLHSELNLSSLELGDSALYFCASIRDRGYLTGELFFGEGSRLTVL.

This clone was counted between two and nine times. The V call is TRBV6-5, the J call TRBJ2-1, with unresolved D. Germline V lookup: CDR1 MNHEY, CDR2 SVGAGI. Trimming took off 2 bases at V and 1 base at J, with 9 bases between the two ends. CDR3 size: 15 residues. The DNA for the CDR3 is TGTGCCAGCAGTTACAGTCCGAGTTCCTACAATGAGCAGTTCTTC. Amino acids: CASSYSPSSYNEQFF.

J is TRBJ2-7 and V is TRBV25-1; 7 nucleotides agree with TRBD1. Trimming cost V 1 base and J 0 bases; bases outside gene matches: 6. The germline V gene encodes CDR1 MGHDK and CDR2 SYGVNS. The CDR3 spans 16 residues. This CDR3 is CASSEFRGCNSYEQYV. The DNA of the CDR3 is TGTGCCAGCAGTGAATTCAGGGGGTGCAACTCCTACGAGCAGTACGTC.

The table lists this clone with a count of one. The V call is TRBV4-3, the J call TRBJ2-7; TRBD2 matches at 10 bases. CDR3 length equals 18 residues. V shed 1 base, J shed 6 bases, and the junction held 15 bases outside the gene matches. Germline-derived CDR1 and CDR2 are LGHNA and YSLEER. The CDR3 DNA reads TGCGCCAGCAGCCAAGCGCCAGGGATATTAGCGGGAGGAGGCGAGCAGTACTTC. It codes for CASSQAPGILAGGGEQYF.

The chain links TRBV5-1 to TRBJ2-7; a weak D match, TRBD2 (7 bases). The CDR3 runs 16 residues. Trimming cost V 4 bases and J 3 bases, with 20 bases left between them. Germline lookup yields CDR1 SGHRS and CDR2 YFSETQ. The CDR3 region is CASSNGGAGSFYEQYF. In DNA form, the CDR3 reads TGCGCCAGCAGCAATGGGGGGGCAGGGAGTTTCTACGAGCAGTACTTC.

V gene TRBV4-2 combines with J gene TRBJ1-3, with D hard to call. Trimming left V 0 bases short and J 4 bases short, with 4 bases between. Germline V gene sequence: CDR1 LGHNA, CDR2 YNFKEQ. There are 13 residues in the CDR3. CDR3 bases: TGTGCCAGCAGCCAAGATGAGGGAAACACCATATATTTT. Translating it yields CASSQDEGNTIYF.

V and J are TRBV4-3 and TRBJ2-7; D is ambiguous. Germline CDR1 reads LGHNA; CDR2 reads YSLEER. Trimming took 4 bases from V and 2 from J, leaving 12 bases between them. CDR3 length: 14 amino acids. The CDR3 loop reads CASSRTTSAYEQYF. DNA for the CDR3: TGCGCCAGCAGCCGCACGACATCAGCCTACGAGCAGTACTTC.

This chain uses TRBV28 with TRBJ1-2; 8 positions agree with TRBD1. Trimming at V came to 2 bases and at J to 3 bases, leaving 8 bases not matched to a gene. The CDR3 sequence is 16 residues long. Germline V lookup: CDR1 MDHEN, CDR2 SYDVKM. CDR3 residues: CASSLLQGAPYYGYTF. In DNA, the CDR3 is TGTGCCAGCAGTTTACTCCAGGGGGCCCCGTACTATGGCTACACCTTC.

This chain links TRBV28 with TRBJ2-3; a weak D match, TRBD2 (5 bases). Germline CDR1 is MDHEN and CDR2 is SYDVKM. This CDR3 has 15 residues. Trimming took off 5 bases at V and 0 bases at J, with 12 bases between the two ends. DNA of the CDR3: TGTGCCAGCAGTAATAGCGCGACTAGCACAGATACGCAGTATTTT. This encodes CASSNSATSTDTQYF.

The V gene is TRBV5-1, the J gene TRBJ2-2, with TRBD2 matching 10 bases. This CDR3 has 13 amino acids. The germline V gene has CDR1 SGHRS and CDR2 YFSETQ. The V and J ends lost 4 bases and 8 bases, in that order; junction bases with no gene match: 2. The CDR3 sequence: CASSAGLAGELFF. CDR3 in DNA: TGCGCCAGCAGCGCGGGACTAGCGGGGGAGCTGTTTTTT.

The chain couples TRBV28 to TRBJ1-6, with TRBD1 identical over 8 bases. Trimming cost V 6 bases and J 7 bases; bases outside gene matches: 8. This CDR3 is built from 15 residues. CDR1 and CDR2 (germline): MDHEN, SYDVKM. DNA of the CDR3: TGTGCCAGCAGCCTGACAGGGGATGGCAATTCACCCCTCCACTTT. This sequence encodes CASSLTGDGNSPLHF.

The chain recombines TRBV5-8 with TRBJ1-1; 7 positions agree with TRBD1. The CDR3 has 15 amino acids. CDR1 SGHTS and CDR2 YDEGEE come from the germline V gene. J lost 6 bases, V lost 4 bases, and 12 bases had no gene match. The CDR3 region is CASSADPYRGPEAFF. The CDR3 region has the DNA TGTGCCAGCAGCGCAGACCCTTACAGGGGCCCTGAAGCTTTCTTT.

This chain connects TRBV4-1 to TRBJ2-7, with 11 bases matching TRBD2. In germline, CDR1 is MGHRA, CDR2 YSYEKL. CDR3 length: 17 amino acids. The trim removed 1 base at V and 2 bases at J, leaving 7 bases unmatched. CDR3 protein: CASSQGATSGSTYEQYF. CDR3 nucleotides: TGCGCCAGCAGCCAAGGAGCAACTAGCGGGAGTACCTACGAGCAGTACTTC.

The chain employs TRBV11-2 and TRBJ1-1; 11 nucleotides align to TRBD1. Germline V gene sequence: CDR1 SGHAT, CDR2 FQNNGV. Trimming took 5 bases from V and 1 from J; bases not matched to a gene: 3. CDR3 length equals 15 residues. The CDR3 coding sequence is TGTGCCAGCAGCCGGACAGGGGGCAGGAACACTGAAGCTTTCTTT. Encoded protein: CASSRTGGRNTEAFF.

J is TRBJ2-1 and V is TRBV2, with TRBD1 identical over 8 bases. The ends lost 5 bases at V and 7 bases at J; junction bases unmatched: 1. Per the germline V gene, CDR1 is SNHLY and CDR2 is FYNNEI. This CDR3 has 12 residues. The CDR3 bases are TGTGCCAGCAGTACAGGGGGAAATGAGCAGTTCTTC. Its translation: CASSTGGNEQFF.

The chain links TRBV7-9 to TRBJ2-7; TRBD2 might be the D (6 bases). The CDR3 sequence is 14 residues long. Trimming stripped 4 bases from V and 7 bases from J, with 17 bases between. Germline CDR1 is SEHNR and CDR2 is FQNEAQ (reference sequence). The CDR3 here is CASSSGLHPLEQYV. For the CDR3, the DNA is TGTGCCAGCAGCTCGGGACTCCACCCTCTTGAGCAGTACGTC.